The T cell receptor (beta chain) described here comes from a study of shared T cell receptors in the human thymus. The assay was immunoSEQ multiplex PCR, and TCRdb's table has in-frame clones only and misses some. Of about 660,000 clones listed, roughly 90% are singletons. After removal of 5 bases from V and 6 bases from J, the junction contained 10 bases not matched to a gene. From germline, CDR1 is SGHTA and CDR2 FQGNSA. The CDR3 has 16 residues. In addition, the sample was reused for a study of human thymus T cells.

This rearrangement joins TRBV7-2 to TRBJ1-4, with TRBD1 matching over 9 bases. The sequenced sample consisted of thymocytes. The receptor's source is a boy in the first two years of life with a congenital heart defect. The CDR3: CASSPYTGTGHEKLFF. As DNA, the CDR3 is TGTGCCAGCAGCCCTTACACCGGGACAGGGCATGAAAAACTGTTTTTT.